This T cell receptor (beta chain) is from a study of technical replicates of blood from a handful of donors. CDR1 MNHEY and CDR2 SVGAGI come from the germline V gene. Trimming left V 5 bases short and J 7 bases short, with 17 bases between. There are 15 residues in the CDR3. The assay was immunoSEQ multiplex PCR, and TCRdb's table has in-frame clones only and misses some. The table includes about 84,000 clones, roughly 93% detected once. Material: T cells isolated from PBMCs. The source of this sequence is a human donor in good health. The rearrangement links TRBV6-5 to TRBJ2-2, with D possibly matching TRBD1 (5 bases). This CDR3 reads CASSNQGVFVGELFF. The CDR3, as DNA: TGTGCCAGCAGTAACCAGGGTGTTTTTGTCGGGGAGCTGTTTTTT.